The 22 T cell receptor beta chains below were found in one sample sequenced in a study of diagnostic markers for celiac disease. TCRdb re-called the reads, yielding one record per CDR3 amino acid sequence without DNA. The repertoire shows 7,000 to 9,500 distinct CDR3 sequences; the top ten hold approximately 5.8%. Sequencing used either unsorted cells or a sorted T cell fraction (not recorded which). All receptors derive from a human donor. This table probably holds off-target reads from a library built for another chain.

The chain combines TRBV24-1 with TRBJ2-5; checking the TCRdb D call of TRBD1 is not possible without DNA. CDR3 length equals 13 residues. Germline-derived CDR1 and CDR2 are KGHDR and SFDVKD. CDR3 amino acids: CATSDGGKETQYF.

The chain links TRBV29-1 to TRBJ2-1; without DNA, the TCRdb call of TRBD2 cannot be checked. The CDR3 has 15 amino acids. CDR1 and CDR2 from the germline V gene are SQVTM and ANQGSEA. The CDR3 region is CSGVTGAGWAAEQFF.

This clonotype shows up as medium-sized by frequency. This chain uses TRBV5-1 with TRBJ2-7. CDR3 length equals 13 residues. Germline V gene data show CDR1 as SGHRS and CDR2 as YFSETQ. This CDR3 reads CASSQTASYEQYF.

The chain couples TRBV10-3 to TRBJ2-1; the D call of TRBD2 rests on TCRdb alone, since no DNA is present to check it. CDR1 and CDR2 from the germline V gene are ENHRY and SYGVKD. The CDR3 runs to 13 residues. CDR3 loop: CAISLGGDNEQFF.

In terms of frequency, this clonotype is medium-sized. V gene TRBV12-3 or TRBV12-4 combines with J gene TRBJ2-1; the TRBD2 assignment by TCRdb is unverifiable without DNA. The CDR3 length is 15 residues. CDR3 loop: CASSDGTSGYNEQFF.

The V call is TRBV5-1, the J call TRBJ2-3. This CDR3 has 15 amino acids. Germline CDR1 is SGHRS and CDR2 is YFSETQ. CDR3 sequence reads: CASSLVGYSTDTQYF.

This clonotype shows up as medium-sized (0.01 to 0.1%) by frequency. The chain joins TRBV28 to TRBJ2-4; the TCRdb D gene call, TRBD1, has no DNA to confirm it. CDR1 MDHEN and CDR2 SYDVKM come from the germline V gene. This CDR3 has 17 residues. The CDR3 sequence is CASSFPVGGAAKNIQYF.

V usage is TRBV5-1 and J usage is TRBJ1-5. Germline V gene sequence: CDR1 SGHRS, CDR2 YFSETQ. The CDR3 has 11 amino acids. CDR3 region: CASSCNQPQHF.

This chain connects TRBV20-1 to TRBJ2-7. The CDR3 has 14 residues. CDR1 DFQATT and CDR2 SNEGSKA come from the germline V gene (reference sequence). CDR3 amino acids: CSAREPGSGYEQYF.

The rearrangement joins TRBV9 to TRBJ1-1; TCRdb designates TRBD1, a call that cannot be tested without DNA. This CDR3 comprises 13 residues. Germline V gene data show CDR1 as SGDLS and CDR2 as YYNGEE. The CDR3 loop reads CASSEQQGSEAFF.

The chain links TRBV9 to TRBJ2-7; the D gene TCRdb calls, TRBD1, cannot be checked with no DNA. CDR1 and CDR2 from the germline V gene are SGDLS and YYNGEE. The CDR3 contains 16 residues. This CDR3 is CASSVDAGHGSYEQYF.

The chain carries TRBV12-3 or TRBV12-4 and TRBJ2-7; checking the TCRdb D call of TRBD2 is not possible without DNA. This CDR3 spans 13 amino acids. CDR3: CASSLGAGGEQYF.

This clonotype is called medium-sized based on its frequency. V is TRBV5-1 and J is TRBJ1-1; TCRdb indicates TRBD1, and absent DNA this call remains unverified. The CDR3 covers 15 residues. Looked up from germline, CDR1 is SGHRS and CDR2 is YFSETQ. This CDR3 is CASSFFQGGNTEAFF.

The V gene is TRBV6-1, the J gene TRBJ1-1; as DNA is missing, the TRBD1 call by TCRdb cannot be tested. The CDR3 spans 14 residues. Germline V gene data show CDR1 as MNHNS and CDR2 as SASEGT. CDR3 protein: CASSAGQQNTEAFF.

The chain couples TRBV9 to TRBJ2-5; TCRdb designates TRBD2, a call that cannot be tested without DNA. CDR3 size: 14 residues. Germline V gene lookup returns CDR1 SGDLS and CDR2 YYNGEE. Here the CDR3 reads CASSPFQRQETQYF.

This chain links TRBV5-1 with TRBJ1-6. The CDR3 runs to 13 residues. The V gene's germline CDR1 is SGHRS and CDR2 YFSETQ. The CDR3 sequence is CASSLEIGSPLHF. Full variable domain (rest looked up from reference TRBV5-1 and TRBJ1-6): KAGVTQTPRYLIKTRGQQVTLSCSPISGHRSVSWYQQTPGQGLQFLFEYFSETQRNKGNFPGRFSGRQFSNSRSEMNVSTLELGDSALYLCASSLEIGSPLHFGNGTRLTVT.

This chain joins TRBV19 and TRBJ1-1; TCRdb's D call, TRBD1, is unchecked because there is no DNA. This CDR3 comprises 13 residues. Germline V gene lookup returns CDR1 LNHDA and CDR2 SQIVND (reference sequence). The CDR3 region is CVSETGRNTEAFF.

The chain has TRBV20-1 and TRBJ2-7. This CDR3 has 14 amino acids. The germline gives CDR1 DFQATT, CDR2 SNEGSKA (reference sequence). The CDR3 here is CSARDQGGPYEQYF.

This chain joins TRBV10-3 and TRBJ2-3. CDR1 is ENHRY, CDR2 SYGVKD, per germline. This CDR3 has 12 amino acids. This chain's CDR3 is CATGQGPDTQYF.

The chain joins TRBV20-1 to TRBJ2-3; TCRdb gives TRBD2 as the D gene, but with no DNA this cannot be confirmed. The CDR3 has 14 residues. Germline assignment: CDR1 DFQATT and CDR2 SNEGSKA (reference sequence). CDR3 sequence: CSARLAGAPDTQYF.

V is TRBV30 and J is TRBJ1-3; there is no DNA to check the TCRdb D call of TRBD1. The CDR3 consists of 16 residues. CDR1 is GTSNPN and CDR2 is SVGIG in the germline V gene (reference sequence). The CDR3 here is CAWRVRQGLAGNTIYF.

The chain carries TRBV5-1 and TRBJ2-5. The CDR3 has 16 amino acids. Germline V gene sequence: CDR1 SGHRS, CDR2 YFSETQ. CDR3 residues: CASSLVAVQYQETQYF.